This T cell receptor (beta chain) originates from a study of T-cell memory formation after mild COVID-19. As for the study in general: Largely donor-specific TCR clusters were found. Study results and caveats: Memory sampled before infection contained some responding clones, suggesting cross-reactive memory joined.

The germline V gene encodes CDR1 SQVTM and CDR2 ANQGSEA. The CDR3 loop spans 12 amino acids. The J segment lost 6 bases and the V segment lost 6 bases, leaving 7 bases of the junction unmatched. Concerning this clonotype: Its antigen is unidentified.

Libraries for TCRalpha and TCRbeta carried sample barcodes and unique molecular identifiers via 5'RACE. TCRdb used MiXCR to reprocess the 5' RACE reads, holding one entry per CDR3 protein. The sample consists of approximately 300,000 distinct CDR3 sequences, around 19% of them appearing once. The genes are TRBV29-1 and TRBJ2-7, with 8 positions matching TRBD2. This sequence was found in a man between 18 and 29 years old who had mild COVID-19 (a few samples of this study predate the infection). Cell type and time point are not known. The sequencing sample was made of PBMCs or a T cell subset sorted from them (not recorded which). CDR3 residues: CSVIGRGAEQYF. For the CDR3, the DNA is TGCAGCGTGATCGGGCGGGGGGCCGAGCAGTACTTC.